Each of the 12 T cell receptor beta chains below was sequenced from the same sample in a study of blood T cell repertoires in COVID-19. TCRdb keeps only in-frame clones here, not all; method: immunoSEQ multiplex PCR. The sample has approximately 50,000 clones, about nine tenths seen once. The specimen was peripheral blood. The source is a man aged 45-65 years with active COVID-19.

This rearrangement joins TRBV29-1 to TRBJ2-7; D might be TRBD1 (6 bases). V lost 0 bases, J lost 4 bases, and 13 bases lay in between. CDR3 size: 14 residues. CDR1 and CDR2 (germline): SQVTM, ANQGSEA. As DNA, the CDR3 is TGCAGCGTTGAAGATGAGGGACAAGATTACGAGCAGTACTTC. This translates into CSVEDEGQDYEQYF.

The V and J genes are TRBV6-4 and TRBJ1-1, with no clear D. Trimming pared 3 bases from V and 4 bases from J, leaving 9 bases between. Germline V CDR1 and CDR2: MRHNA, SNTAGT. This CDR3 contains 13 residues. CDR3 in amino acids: CASSELPGTEAFF. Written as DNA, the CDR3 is TGTGCCAGCAGTGAACTGCCCGGCACTGAAGCTTTCTTT.

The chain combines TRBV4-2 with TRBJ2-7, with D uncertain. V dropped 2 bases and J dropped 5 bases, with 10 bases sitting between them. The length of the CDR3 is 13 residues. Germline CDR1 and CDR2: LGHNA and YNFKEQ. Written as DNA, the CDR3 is TGTGCCAGCAGCCAAAAACAACCCGACGAGCAGTACTTC. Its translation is CASSQKQPDEQYF.

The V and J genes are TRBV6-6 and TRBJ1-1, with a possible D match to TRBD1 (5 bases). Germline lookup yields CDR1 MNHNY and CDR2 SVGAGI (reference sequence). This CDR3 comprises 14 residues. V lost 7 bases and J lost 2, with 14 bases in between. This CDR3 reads CASIWGRENTEAFF. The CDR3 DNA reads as TGTGCCAGCATTTGGGGCAGGGAAAACACTGAAGCTTTCTTT.

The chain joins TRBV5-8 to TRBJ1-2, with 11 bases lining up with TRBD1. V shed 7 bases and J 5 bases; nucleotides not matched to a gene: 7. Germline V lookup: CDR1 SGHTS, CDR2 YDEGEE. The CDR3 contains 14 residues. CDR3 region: CASGPDRGRYGYTF. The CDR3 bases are TGTGCCAGCGGACCGGACAGGGGGCGATATGGCTACACCTTC.

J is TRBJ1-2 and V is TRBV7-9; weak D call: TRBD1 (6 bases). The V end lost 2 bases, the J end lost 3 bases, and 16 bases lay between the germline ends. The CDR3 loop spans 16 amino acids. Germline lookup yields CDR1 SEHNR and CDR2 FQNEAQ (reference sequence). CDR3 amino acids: CASSLIQGARYYGYTF. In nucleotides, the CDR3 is TGTGCCAGCAGCTTAATACAGGGTGCCCGCTACTATGGCTACACCTTC.

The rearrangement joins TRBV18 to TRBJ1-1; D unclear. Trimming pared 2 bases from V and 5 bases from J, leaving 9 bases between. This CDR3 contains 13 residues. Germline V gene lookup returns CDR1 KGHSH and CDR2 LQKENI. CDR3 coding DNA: TGTGCCAGCTCACCAGGGAGGGAAACTGAAGCTTTCTTT. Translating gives CASSPGRETEAFF.

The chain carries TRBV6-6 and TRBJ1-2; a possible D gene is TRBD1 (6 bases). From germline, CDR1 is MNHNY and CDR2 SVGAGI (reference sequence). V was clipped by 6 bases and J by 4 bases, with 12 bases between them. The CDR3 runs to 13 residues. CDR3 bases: TGTGCCAGCAGGGGCACAGGGACCTATGGCTACACCTTC. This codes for CASRGTGTYGYTF.

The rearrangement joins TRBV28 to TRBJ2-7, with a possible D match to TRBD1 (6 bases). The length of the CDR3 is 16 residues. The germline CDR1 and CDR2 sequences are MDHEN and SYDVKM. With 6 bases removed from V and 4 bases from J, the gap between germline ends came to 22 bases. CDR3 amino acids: CASRPRDGIGGYEQYF. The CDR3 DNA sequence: TGTGCCAGCAGGCCTCGTGATGGAATAGGGGGTTACGAGCAGTACTTC.

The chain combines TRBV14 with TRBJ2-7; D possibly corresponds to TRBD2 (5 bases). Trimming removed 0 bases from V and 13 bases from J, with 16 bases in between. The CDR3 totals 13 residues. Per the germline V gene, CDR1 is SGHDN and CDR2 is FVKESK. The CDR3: CASSQDLVGERYF. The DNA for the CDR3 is TGTGCCAGCAGCCAAGATCTTGTGGGAGAGCGATACTTC.

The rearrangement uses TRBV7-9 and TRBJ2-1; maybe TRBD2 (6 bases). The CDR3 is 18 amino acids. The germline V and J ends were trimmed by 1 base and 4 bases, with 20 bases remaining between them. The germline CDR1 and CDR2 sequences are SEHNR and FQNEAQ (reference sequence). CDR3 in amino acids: CASSLVSWRDETYNEQFF. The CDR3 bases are TGTGCCAGCAGCTTAGTCTCTTGGCGGGACGAGACATACAATGAGCAGTTCTTC.

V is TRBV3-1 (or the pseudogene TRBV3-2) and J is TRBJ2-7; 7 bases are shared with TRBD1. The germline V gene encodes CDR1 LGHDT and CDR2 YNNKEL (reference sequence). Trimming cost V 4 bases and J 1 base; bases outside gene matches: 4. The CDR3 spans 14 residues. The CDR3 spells CASSPQTGSYEQYF. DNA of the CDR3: TGTGCCAGCAGCCCCCAGACAGGGTCCTACGAGCAGTACTTC.